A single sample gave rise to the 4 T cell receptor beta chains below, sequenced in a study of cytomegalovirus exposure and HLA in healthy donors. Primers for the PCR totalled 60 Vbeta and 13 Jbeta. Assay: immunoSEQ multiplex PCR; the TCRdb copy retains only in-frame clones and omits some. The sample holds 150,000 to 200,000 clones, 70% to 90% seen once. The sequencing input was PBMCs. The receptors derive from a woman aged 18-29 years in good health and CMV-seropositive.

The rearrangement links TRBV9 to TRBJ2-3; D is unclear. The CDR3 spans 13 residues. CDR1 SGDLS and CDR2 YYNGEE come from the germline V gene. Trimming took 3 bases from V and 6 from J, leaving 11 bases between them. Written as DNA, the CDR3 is TGTGCCAGCAGCGGCCCCTCCGGGGATACGCAGTATTTT. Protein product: CASSGPSGDTQYF.

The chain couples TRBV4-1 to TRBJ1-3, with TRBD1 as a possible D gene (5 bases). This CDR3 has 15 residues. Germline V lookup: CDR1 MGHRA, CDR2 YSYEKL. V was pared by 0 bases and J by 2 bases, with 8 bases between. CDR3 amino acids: CASSQEGGAGNTIYF. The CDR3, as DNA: TGCGCCAGCAGCCAAGAGGGGGGGGCTGGAAACACCATATATTTT.

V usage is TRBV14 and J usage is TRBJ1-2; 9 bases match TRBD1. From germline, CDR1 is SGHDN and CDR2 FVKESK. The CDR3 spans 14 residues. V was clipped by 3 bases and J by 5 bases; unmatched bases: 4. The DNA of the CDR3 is TGTGCCAGCAGCCAGTGGACAGGGGATTATGGCTACACCTTC. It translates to CASSQWTGDYGYTF.

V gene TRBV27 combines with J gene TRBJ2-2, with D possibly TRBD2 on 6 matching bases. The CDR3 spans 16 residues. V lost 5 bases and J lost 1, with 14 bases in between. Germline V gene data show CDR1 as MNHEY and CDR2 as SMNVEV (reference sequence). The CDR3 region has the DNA TGTGCCAGCAGTCCCGTGGTAGCGGTGAACACCGGGGAGCTGTTTTTT. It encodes CASSPVVAVNTGELFF.